These 32 T cell receptor beta chains share one sample of origin, sequenced in a study of cytomegalovirus exposure and HLA in healthy donors. 60 Vbeta and 13 Jbeta primers were used in PCR. Clones were read by immunoSEQ multiplex PCR, and TCRdb kept only the in-frame ones, dropping some. The sample lists about 150,000 clones, about 68% occurring once. The source material was PBMCs. Receptor source: a man in his late teens or twenties in good health and CMV-seronegative.

This chain links TRBV27 with TRBJ1-5, with TRBD1 identical over 8 bases. The length of the CDR3 is 16 residues. Germline CDR1 MNHEY, CDR2 SMNVEV (reference sequence). V dropped 5 bases and J dropped 7; count of bases not matched to a gene: 13. The CDR3 DNA is TGTGCCAGCAGTCGTCAACTGACAGGGGATCGACAGCCCCAGCATTTT. Translation: CASSRQLTGDRQPQHF.

This clone is a singleton in its sample. The chain has TRBV29-1 and TRBJ2-1; 7 bases line up with TRBD2. Trimming removed 4 bases from V and 2 bases from J; junction bases left unmatched: 5. Germline loops: CDR1 SQVTM, CDR2 ANQGSEA. This CDR3 region has 14 residues. The DNA of the CDR3 is TGCAGCGTTGGGCGTCTAGCGGCCTACAATGAGCAGTTCTTC. Amino acid sequence: CSVGRLAAYNEQFF.

This clone was observed once. This chain uses TRBV14 with TRBJ2-3, with 13 bases fitting TRBD2. With 6 bases clipped from V and 6 bases from J, the junction kept 9 bases outside the gene matches. There are 16 residues in the CDR3. Germline values: CDR1 SGHDN, CDR2 FVKESK. The CDR3 DNA follows: TGTGCCAGCAGTCCAACTAGCGGGAGGGCCAGGGATACGCAGTATTTT. As protein: CASSPTSGRARDTQYF.

The J gene is TRBJ2-7, the V gene TRBV11-2, with 7 bases that match TRBD1. The CDR3 is 12 residues long. Germline trimming cut 4 bases from V and 6 bases from J; bases unmatched to any gene: 3. CDR1 and CDR2 from the germline V gene are SGHAT and FQNNGV. CDR3 DNA: TGTGCCAGCAGCTCGAACAGGGGCGAGCAGTACTTC. This sequence encodes CASSSNRGEQYF.

This clone has just a few counts. V is TRBV19 and J is TRBJ2-1, with TRBD2 matching over 10 bases. CDR1 and CDR2 from the germline V gene are LNHDA and SQIVND (reference sequence). V dropped 11 bases and J dropped 7; count of bases not matched to a gene: 11. The CDR3 extends over 14 amino acids. The CDR3 spells CAASRGLATNEQFF. The CDR3 region has the DNA TGTGCCGCCTCAAGGGGACTAGCGACTAATGAGCAGTTCTTC.

CDR3 nucleotide sequence: TGCGCCAGCACAGCGGGAAGGAACTCATACGAGCAGTACTTC. Its translation: CASTAGRNSYEQYF. The chain couples TRBV10-1 to TRBJ2-7; 7 nucleotides align to TRBD2. Germline loops: CDR1 WNHNN, CDR2 SYGVQD (reference sequence). The CDR3 totals 14 residues. V was pared by 7 bases and J by 4 bases, with 10 bases of the junction left unmatched.

The rearrangement links TRBV5-1 to TRBJ2-3; possible D gene TRBD1, 5 bases. V lost 1 base and J lost 2, with 8 bases in between. Germline V gene sequence: CDR1 SGHRS, CDR2 YFSETQ. CDR3 length: 14 amino acids. CDR3 nucleotides: TGCGCCAGCAGCTTGAGGGGATACACAGATACGCAGTATTTT. Translation gives CASSLRGYTDTQYF.

The rearrangement joins TRBV7-6 to TRBJ1-2; D unresolved. Between the trimmed V and J ends, which lost 0 bases and 8 bases, there was a span of 7 bases. The CDR3 sequence is 12 residues long. Germline V gene sequence: CDR1 SGHVS, CDR2 FNYEAQ. The CDR3 reads CASSLAVRGYTF. Written as DNA, the CDR3 is TGTGCCAGCAGCTTAGCGGTTCGGGGCTACACCTTC.

The chain uses TRBV4-3 and TRBJ2-2, with D unclear. Germline V gene data show CDR1 as LGHNA and CDR2 as YSLEER. Between the trimmed V and J ends, which lost 0 bases and 6 bases, there was a span of 5 bases. The CDR3 is 13 residues long. CDR3 loop: CASSQERAGELFF. Here the CDR3 DNA reads TGCGCCAGCAGCCAAGAAAGAGCCGGGGAGCTGTTTTTT.

This clone appeared a few times. V usage is TRBV11-2 and J usage is TRBJ2-7; 10 nucleotides agree with TRBD1. The CDR3 length is 16 residues. V gave up 1 base and J gave up 2 bases; unmatched junction bases: 5. In germline, CDR1 is SGHAT, CDR2 FQNNGV. The chain's CDR3 is CASSLAWTGGAYEQYF. DNA for the CDR3: TGTGCCAGCAGCTTAGCGTGGACAGGGGGGGCCTACGAGCAGTACTTC.

The CDR3 DNA is TGTGCCACGAACCCATCCCGGGGGGGCACTAACGAGCAGTACTTC. This gives the protein CATNPSRGGTNEQYF. J is TRBJ2-7 and V is TRBV6-1; TRBD2 aligns across 8 bases. The CDR3 is 15 amino acids. V shed 10 bases and J 5 bases; nucleotides not matched to a gene: 16. The germline V gene has CDR1 MNHNS and CDR2 SASEGT.

V usage is TRBV19 and J usage is TRBJ2-2, with D possibly TRBD1 on 5 matching bases. Between the trimmed V and J ends, which lost 3 bases and 5 bases, there was a span of 7 bases. Germline lookup yields CDR1 LNHDA and CDR2 SQIVND (reference sequence). This CDR3 has 13 residues. The CDR3 sequence: CASSMKGTGELFF. The CDR3 coding sequence is TGTGCCAGTAGTATGAAGGGGACCGGGGAGCTGTTTTTT.

Of note for this clone: Other nucleotide sequences from this sample produce the same CDR3. This sequence joins TRBV2 and TRBJ2-5; 13 positions agree with TRBD2. V was clipped by 4 bases and J by 5 bases; unmatched bases: 4. The germline gives CDR1 SNHLY, CDR2 FYNNEI. This CDR3 has 15 amino acids. Here the CDR3 reads CASSGLAGGGETQYF. The CDR3 nucleotides read TGTGCCAGCAGTGGACTAGCGGGAGGTGGGGAGACCCAGTACTTC.

This chain connects TRBV28 to TRBJ1-1; D perhaps matches TRBD1 (5 bases). Germline CDR1 reads MDHEN; CDR2 reads SYDVKM. This CDR3 spans 14 amino acids. Trimming cost V 8 bases and J 0 bases, with 13 bases left between them. The CDR3 here is CASVREGMNTEAFF. CDR3 DNA: TGTGCCAGCGTCCGGGAGGGGATGAACACTGAAGCTTTCTTT.

This chain links TRBV21-1 with TRBJ2-3; the table's D call, TRBD2, was not checked against the DNA. TRBV21-1 is termed a pseudogene. The CDR3 totals 15 residues. CDR3 amino acids: CASSPPPSVTDTQYF. DNA of the CDR3: TGTGCCAGCAGCCCCCCCCCTAGCGTCACGGATACGCAGTATTTT.

The rearrangement uses TRBV5-1 and TRBJ1-1; 7 nucleotides agree with TRBD1. This CDR3 is 13 amino acids long. V was clipped by 7 bases and J by 4 bases; unmatched bases: 7. Per germline, CDR1 SGHRS and CDR2 YFSETQ. The CDR3 region is CASGDRAGTEAFF. CDR3 sequence (DNA): TGCGCCAGCGGTGACAGGGCGGGCACTGAAGCTTTCTTT. Full variable domain (missing parts from reference TRBV5-1 and TRBJ1-1): KAGVTQTPRYLIKTRGQQVTLSCSPISGHRSVSWYQQTPGQGLQFLFEYFSETQRNKGNFPGRFSGRQFSNSRSEMNVSTLELGDSALYLCASGDRAGTEAFFGQGTRLTVV.

The rearrangement uses TRBV19 and TRBJ2-7; D remains unclear. The CDR3 runs to 14 residues. Germline CDR1 reads LNHDA; CDR2 reads SQIVND (reference sequence). V was shortened by 5 bases and J by 3 bases, with 14 bases between the two germline ends. The CDR3 protein is CASSPAGPLYEQYF. The CDR3 nucleotides read TGTGCCAGTAGTCCCGCAGGCCCCCTCTACGAGCAGTACTTC.

This chain joins TRBV6-4 and TRBJ2-1; D not resolved. The CDR3 runs 15 residues. Trimming removed 7 bases from V and 0 bases from J, with 13 bases in between. CDR1 and CDR2 from the germline V gene are MRHNA and SNTAGT. CDR3 DNA sequence: TGTGCCAGCATAGCTCCCCCTTACTCCTACAATGAGCAGTTCTTC. Its translation: CASIAPPYSYNEQFF.

The rearrangement links TRBV4-3 to TRBJ2-7; TRBD1 is a possible D gene (6 bases). The CDR3 consists of 15 residues. Germline loops: CDR1 LGHNA, CDR2 YSLEER. V was clipped by 5 bases and J by 3 bases, with 17 bases between them. Here the CDR3 DNA reads TGCGCCAGCAGCGTGGACAGTAATTCAGGCTACGAGCAGTACTTC. Residues: CASSVDSNSGYEQYF.

For this clone: An end of the junction differs from the germline gene, which may be a read error. The V and J genes are TRBV4-2 and TRBJ2-1; TRBD1 matches 8 bases. CDR1 and CDR2 (germline): LGHNA, YNFKEQ. This CDR3 spans 16 amino acids. As DNA, the CDR3 is TGTGCCAGCAGCCCACCACGAGAACTACAGGGGGGTGAGCAGCTCTTC. Its protein is CASSPPRELQGGEQLF.

This chain links TRBV27 with TRBJ2-1; weak D call: TRBD1 (5 bases). CDR3 length: 14 residues. The germline V gene encodes CDR1 MNHEY and CDR2 SMNVEV (reference sequence). V was pared by 4 bases and J by 4 bases, with 11 bases between. The CDR3 here is CASSSGLTYNEQFF. CDR3 nucleotide sequence: TGTGCCAGCAGTTCAGGGTTGACATACAATGAGCAGTTCTTC.

This clone was observed once. The chain recombines TRBV12-5 with TRBJ2-2; 11 bases are a match to TRBD1. After removal of 5 bases from V and 6 bases from J, the junction contained 5 bases not matched to a gene. The germline V gene encodes CDR1 LGHNT and CDR2 FRNRAP. This CDR3 region has 15 residues. The CDR3 is CASGGDRGTAGELFF. CDR3 sequence (DNA): TGTGCTAGTGGTGGGGACAGGGGGACGGCCGGGGAGCTGTTTTTT. The full variable domain, rest sourced from reference TRBV12-5 and TRBJ2-2, is DARVTQTPRHKVTEMGQEVTMRCQPILGHNTVFWYRQTMMQGLELLAYFRNRAPLDDSGMPKDRFSAEMPDATLATLKIQPSEPRDSAVYFCASGGDRGTAGELFFGEGSRLTVL.

The CDR3 DNA reads TGTGCCATCACCGGGACTAGCGGTCTCACAGATACGCAGTATTTT. This translates into CAITGTSGLTDTQYF. J is TRBJ2-3 and V is TRBV10-3; 11 nucleotides align to TRBD2. The CDR3 spans 15 residues. Germline CDR1 and CDR2: ENHRY and SYGVKD. Unmatched junction bases numbered 5, after V lost 7 bases and J lost 2 bases.

The chain combines TRBV6-1 with TRBJ2-7; 12 nucleotides line up with TRBD2. V was pared by 6 bases and J by 4 bases, with 4 bases of the junction left unmatched. This CDR3 comprises 14 residues. In germline, CDR1 is MNHNS, CDR2 SASEGT. The CDR3 bases are TGTGCCAGCAGGACTAGCGGGAGTTTTTACGAGCAGTACTTC. Protein: CASRTSGSFYEQYF.

The chain has TRBV27 and TRBJ2-6; 10 bases agree with TRBD1. V lost 4 bases and J lost 0; bases outside the gene matches: 0. The CDR3 length is 16 residues. CDR1 is MNHEY and CDR2 is SMNVEV in the germline V gene (reference sequence). The DNA of the CDR3 is TGTGCCAGCAGTTGGGACAGGGGCTCTGGGGCCAACGTCCTGACTTTC. Residues: CASSWDRGSGANVLTF.

The V call is TRBV7-2, the J call TRBJ1-4, with a tentative D call TRBD1 (6 bases). The CDR3 is 15 amino acids. The V end lost 1 base, the J end lost 3 bases, and 9 bases lay between the germline ends. Germline CDR1 SGHTA, CDR2 FQGNSA. The CDR3 region has the DNA TGTGCCAGCAGCTTAGGGGGGCGGGCTAATGAAAAACTGTTTTTT. Its translation: CASSLGGRANEKLFF.

This chain joins TRBV7-9 and TRBJ2-3; 15 bases are a match to TRBD2. Trimming removed 5 bases from V and 0 bases from J; junction bases left unmatched: 6. The CDR3 consists of 18 residues. In germline, CDR1 is SEHNR, CDR2 FQNEAQ (reference sequence). The CDR3 DNA reads as TGTGCCAGCAGCCGAGGACTAGCGGGAGGGTCTAGCACAGATACGCAGTATTTT. It translates to CASSRGLAGGSSTDTQYF.

This clone turned up a few times. This chain joins TRBV19 and TRBJ2-2, with a weak D call TRBD1 (6 bases). The CDR3 consists of 14 residues. Trimming removed 5 bases at V and 4 bases at J, with 11 bases between. The germline V gene encodes CDR1 LNHDA and CDR2 SQIVND (reference sequence). CDR3 loop: CASSSTGGTGELFF. CDR3 sequence (DNA): TGTGCCAGTAGTTCGACAGGAGGCACCGGGGAGCTGTTTTTT.

V usage is TRBV10-3 and J usage is TRBJ1-5; 7 bases fit TRBD1. The germline gives CDR1 ENHRY, CDR2 SYGVKD. With 11 bases clipped from V and 3 bases from J, the junction kept 7 bases outside the gene matches. The CDR3 extends over 13 amino acids. Written as DNA, the CDR3 is TGTGCCTCACAGGGGTCCACCAATCAGCCCCAGCATTTT. Residues: CASQGSTNQPQHF.

The gene calls are TRBV27 and TRBJ2-6; D might be TRBD1 (6 bases). This CDR3 is 17 amino acids long. V was trimmed by 3 bases and J by 0 bases, leaving 12 bases between them. Germline-derived CDR1 and CDR2 are MNHEY and SMNVEV (reference sequence). CDR3: CASSLVGGSSGANVLTF. CDR3 nucleotides: TGTGCCAGCAGTTTGGTAGGGGGAAGCTCTGGGGCCAACGTCCTGACTTTC.

The V call is TRBV7-2, the J call TRBJ2-7; TRBD2 matches at 7 bases. There are 16 residues in the CDR3. V shed 2 bases and J 2 bases; nucleotides not matched to a gene: 9. Germline CDR1 and CDR2: SGHTA and FQGNSA. The CDR3 DNA sequence: TGTGCCAGCAGCTTATTTCCCCTAGCGGACACCTACGAGCAGTACTTC. It codes for CASSLFPLADTYEQYF.

This clone showed up just a few times. The rearrangement joins TRBV11-2 to TRBJ1-3; D is perhaps TRBD1 (5 bases). V was pared by 4 bases and J by 0 bases, with 7 bases between. Germline V gene sequence: CDR1 SGHAT, CDR2 FQNNGV. The CDR3 covers 14 residues. The CDR3 loop reads CASSWGDSGNTIYF. CDR3 bases: TGTGCCAGCAGCTGGGGGGACTCTGGAAACACCATATATTTT.